A single TCR beta chain is shown here with its context. Antigen unknown. This CDR3 is built from 14 residues. Germline V lookup: CDR1 SGHRS, CDR2 YFSETQ. V lost 0 bases and J 6 bases, leaving 13 bases between the germline ends. The sample comes from a study of cytomegalovirus exposure and HLA in healthy donors. As for the study in general: Early released data had about 80 million unique TCRs, all coming from HLA-typed donors. Of all 400 or so donors who were genotyped, roughly 81% belonged to the Caucasian-associated ancestry cluster. General study points: Researchers counted around 180 TCR beta chains as cytomegalovirus-associated. The dataset shows that most TCR sequences were rare, while some public TCRs occurred in many donors.

The PCR employed 60 Vbeta primers together with 13 Jbeta primers. Libraries were prepared by immunoSEQ multiplex PCR; TCRdb keeps only in-frame clonotypes and omits some of them. This sample has fewer than 200,000 clones, with 73% found just once. Sequencing was performed on PBMCs. The chain recombines TRBV5-1 with TRBJ2-7; D is possibly TRBD2 (5 bases). The clonotype comes from a woman aged 18-29 years in good health and CMV-seropositive. The CDR3: CASSLAGLPCEQYF. CDR3 in DNA: TGCGCCAGCAGCTTGGCCGGACTCCCCTGCGAGCAGTACTTC. Together with reference TRBV5-1 and TRBJ2-7, the CDR3 gives the full variable domain: KAGVTQTPRYLIKTRGQQVTLSCSPISGHRSVSWYQQTPGQGLQFLFEYFSETQRNKGNFPGRFSGRQFSNSRSEMNVSTLELGDSALYLCASSLAGLPCEQYFGPGTRLTVT.